The 26 T cell receptor beta chains below come from one sample, sequenced in a study of CD8 T cells in ankylosing spondylitis. Study outcomes and limitations: Seemingly distinctive of ankylosing spondylitis blood was a TCR beta motif formed by eight highly homologous variants.

TCRdb independently ran MiXCR on the 5' RACE reads; one entry per CDR3 protein. The sample has around 490,000 distinct CDR3 sequences, roughly 5% seen once. The antigens these receptors bind are not known. The specimen sequenced was blood, either unsorted or a sorted T cell fraction (not recorded which). The receptors shown here come from a male donor with ankylosing spondylitis.

This clonotype occurred many times. V usage is TRBV20-1 and J usage is TRBJ2-1; D ambiguous. This CDR3 is 12 amino acids long. V lost 0 bases, J lost 7 bases, and 7 bases lay in between. The germline gives CDR1 DFQATT, CDR2 SNEGSKA (reference sequence). The CDR3 loop is CSARDLDNEQFF. DNA of the CDR3: TGCAGTGCTAGAGACCTCGATAATGAGCAGTTCTTC.

The sample holds many counts of this clonotype. V and J are TRBV5-1 and TRBJ2-1, with TRBD2 identical over 10 bases. Germline V gene data show CDR1 as SGHRS and CDR2 as YFSETQ. The CDR3 is made up of 14 amino acids. V shed 5 bases, J shed 4 bases, and the junction held 3 bases outside the gene matches. DNA of the CDR3: TGCGCCAGCAGAGGACTAGCGGCTTACAATGAGCAGTTCTTC. It yields the protein CASRGLAAYNEQFF.

Ten or more counts support this clonotype. This chain connects TRBV7-9 to TRBJ2-1; possibly TRBD1 for D (6 bases). Germline V gene lookup returns CDR1 SEHNR and CDR2 FQNEAQ (reference sequence). V gave up 2 bases and J gave up 7 bases, with 15 bases separating them. The CDR3 is 15 amino acids. This CDR3 is CASSLSTGRWNEQFF. CDR3 in DNA: TGTGCCAGCAGCTTATCAACAGGGAGATGGAATGAGCAGTTCTTC.

This clonotype was detected ten times or more. The chain links TRBV20-1 to TRBJ1-2; 7 bases are a match to TRBD1. Looked up from germline, CDR1 is DFQATT and CDR2 is SNEGSKA (reference sequence). Trimming removed 5 bases from V and 3 bases from J; junction bases left unmatched: 6. This CDR3 is 13 amino acids long. Written as DNA, the CDR3 is TGCAGTGCTCAGGGACAGACCTACTATGGCTACACCTTC. It is translated as CSAQGQTYYGYTF.

This clonotype was found a few times. The chain recombines TRBV6-1 with TRBJ1-1, with TRBD1 matching over 7 bases. The CDR3 spans 15 residues. Germline lookup yields CDR1 MNHNS and CDR2 SASEGT. The V gene end was trimmed by 7 bases and the J gene end by 1 base; junction bases not matched to a gene: 9. CDR3: CASKDTGAKNTEAFF. In nucleotides, the CDR3 is TGTGCCAGCAAGGACACAGGGGCGAAGAACACTGAAGCTTTCTTT.

The rearrangement links TRBV12-3 or TRBV12-4 to TRBJ1-5, with D possibly TRBD1 on 5 matching bases. The CDR3 consists of 14 residues. The germline V and J ends were trimmed by 3 bases and 4 bases, with 10 bases remaining between them. The CDR3 DNA reads TGTGCCAGCAGTTTTGGGGCCAGTAATCAGCCCCAGCATTTT. It is translated as CASSFGASNQPQHF.

The chain carries TRBV3-1 and TRBJ2-5; 13 nucleotides line up with TRBD2. The CDR3 length is 18 residues. Germline V gene sequence: CDR1 LGHDT, CDR2 YNNKEL (reference sequence). Trimming removed 11 bases from V and 5 bases from J; junction bases left unmatched: 20. CDR3 sequence reads: CAFSPTRLAGGGWETQYF. CDR3 bases: TGTGCCTTCAGTCCCACCCGACTAGCGGGAGGCGGATGGGAGACCCAGTACTTC.

This clonotype was picked up a small number of times. The chain employs TRBV20-1 and TRBJ2-1, with 16 positions matching TRBD2. Germline V gene sequence: CDR1 DFQATT, CDR2 SNEGSKA (reference sequence). Germline trimming cut 6 bases from V and 10 bases from J; bases unmatched to any gene: 21. The length of the CDR3 is 19 residues. The CDR3 here is CSAPRPGLAGGFRMGEQFF. Here the CDR3 DNA reads TGCAGTGCCCCCCGTCCGGGACTAGCGGGGGGGTTCCGCATGGGGGAGCAGTTCTTC.

In this sample, this clonotype turned up many times. The rearrangement joins TRBV20-1 to TRBJ2-7; possibly TRBD2 for D (5 bases). V gave up 3 bases and J gave up 3 bases, with 15 bases separating them. CDR3 length: 14 amino acids. The germline gives CDR1 DFQATT, CDR2 SNEGSKA (reference sequence). Here the CDR3 DNA reads TGCAGTGCTAGGGATACGGGATCCTTCTACGAGCAGTACTTC. Amino acids: CSARDTGSFYEQYF.

This clonotype occurred many times. The chain combines TRBV20-1 with TRBJ2-1; a weak D match, TRBD2 (6 bases). In germline, CDR1 is DFQATT, CDR2 SNEGSKA (reference sequence). The CDR3 contains 13 residues. V was clipped by 3 bases and J by 10 bases, with 16 bases between them. The CDR3: CSASEQSLAEQFF. For the CDR3, the DNA is TGCAGTGCTAGTGAGCAATCTCTAGCGGAGCAGTTCTTC.

This clonotype was picked up many times. This rearrangement joins TRBV5-1 to TRBJ2-7; D possibly corresponds to TRBD2 (5 bases). Per the germline V gene, CDR1 is SGHRS and CDR2 is YFSETQ. The CDR3 totals 14 residues. Between the trimmed V and J ends, which lost 1 base and 7 bases, there was a span of 15 bases. CDR3 bases: TGCGCCAGCAGCTTGCTGGAGGTGGAAGGGGAGCAGTACTTC. It is translated as CASSLLEVEGEQYF.

This clonotype was seen only a few times. The chain recombines TRBV7-9 with TRBJ1-2; 8 nucleotides line up with TRBD1. Germline CDR1 reads SEHNR; CDR2 reads FQNEAQ (reference sequence). CDR3 size: 13 residues. V gave up 6 bases and J gave up 8 bases; unmatched junction bases: 8. CDR3 in DNA: TGTGCCAGCAGGACGACAGGGGAGGAGGGCTACACCTTC. Encoded protein: CASRTTGEEGYTF.

There are many counts of this clonotype. The J gene is TRBJ2-1, the V gene TRBV11-3; a possible D gene is TRBD1 (5 bases). The CDR3 has 14 amino acids. V lost 3 bases and J 9 bases, leaving 15 bases between the germline ends. The germline V gene has CDR1 SGHNT and CDR2 YENEEA. The CDR3 spells CASSLGRASAEQFF. The CDR3 DNA is TGTGCCAGCAGCTTGGGCAGGGCCTCGGCTGAGCAGTTCTTC.

This clonotype was seen a few times. The genes are TRBV20-1 and TRBJ2-7, with TRBD1 matching over 9 bases. CDR3 length: 15 residues. J was trimmed by 2 bases and V by 5 bases; bases with no gene match: 10. Germline CDR1 DFQATT, CDR2 SNEGSKA (reference sequence). CDR3 in amino acids: CSASQTGQGPYEQYF. CDR3 coding DNA: TGCAGTGCTTCTCAGACGGGACAGGGCCCCTACGAGCAGTACTTC.

This clonotype has a count of ten or more. The junction differs from germline at one of its ends, possibly a read error. J is TRBJ2-5 and V is TRBV7-2; D perhaps matches TRBD2 (7 bases). Germline V gene sequence: CDR1 SGHTA, CDR2 FQGNSA. The CDR3 covers 14 residues. CDR3: CASSLVGGRETQYF. In DNA form, the CDR3 reads TGCGCCAGCAGCTTGGTCGGGGGGCGAGAGACCCAGTACTTC. Together with reference TRBV7-2 and TRBJ2-5, the CDR3 gives the full variable domain: GAGVSQSPSNKVTEKGKDVELRCDPISGHTALYWYRQSLGQGLEFLIYFQGNSAPDKSGLPSDRFSAERTGGSVSTLTIQRTQQEDSAVYLCASSLVGGRETQYFGPGTRLLVL.

Ten or more counts support this clonotype. The chain joins TRBV4-2 to TRBJ2-3; perhaps TRBD1 as D (5 bases). Germline CDR1 reads LGHNA; CDR2 reads YNFKEQ. The V gene lost 5 bases and the J gene lost 3 bases, with 9 bases spanning the gap. CDR3 length: 13 residues. CDR3 in amino acids: CASSVGATDTQYF. The DNA of the CDR3 is TGTGCCAGCAGCGTAGGGGCTACAGATACGCAGTATTTT.

In its sample, this clonotype was seen many times. V and J are TRBV5-6 and TRBJ1-4; D unclear. Germline V lookup: CDR1 SGHDT, CDR2 YYEEEE. V was pared by 2 bases and J by 7 bases, with 9 bases between. The CDR3 is 13 amino acids. CDR3 loop: CASSLTRSEKLFF. Written as DNA, the CDR3 is TGTGCCAGCAGCTTAACCAGGAGTGAAAAACTGTTTTTT.

Ten or more counts support this clonotype. This chain connects TRBV4-3 to TRBJ2-2; D could derive from TRBD1 or TRBD2 (6 bases each). Germline lookup yields CDR1 LGHNA and CDR2 YSLEER. The CDR3 runs 15 residues. The V and J ends lost 4 bases and 6 bases respectively, with 15 bases between them. The CDR3 sequence is CASSLGGGIAGELFF. The CDR3 DNA is TGCGCCAGCAGCCTCGGGGGCGGGATCGCCGGGGAGCTGTTTTTT.

This clonotype was recorded at least ten times. The chain couples TRBV5-1 to TRBJ2-1, with 8 bases lining up with TRBD2. CDR1 SGHRS and CDR2 YFSETQ come from the germline V gene. CDR3 length: 15 residues. The V and J ends lost 5 bases and 4 bases, in that order; junction bases with no gene match: 8. In nucleotides, the CDR3 is TGCGCCAGCAGATCTCTAGCGGGCGCTTACAATGAGCAGTTCTTC. It codes for CASRSLAGAYNEQFF.

This clonotype has a count of ten or more. The genes are TRBV29-1 and TRBJ2-7, with D unclear. This CDR3 is 13 amino acids long. Deletions cut 1 base from V and 2 bases from J, with 9 bases between. Germline V gene data show CDR1 as SQVTM and CDR2 as ANQGSEA. The chain's CDR3 is CSVEAPVTYEQYF. As DNA, the CDR3 is TGCAGCGTTGAAGCACCGGTTACCTACGAGCAGTACTTC.

V gene TRBV20-1 combines with J gene TRBJ2-3, with 7 bases aligning to TRBD2. After removal of 0 bases from V and 0 bases from J, the junction contained 3 bases not matched to a gene. Germline V gene data show CDR1 as DFQATT and CDR2 as SNEGSKA (reference sequence). The CDR3 is 15 residues long. The CDR3 coding sequence is TGCAGTGCTAGAGATCCAGCGGGAAGCACAGATACGCAGTATTTT. It specifies CSARDPAGSTDTQYF.

This clonotype has just a few counts. J is TRBJ2-3 and V is TRBV5-1; weak D call: TRBD2 (7 bases). CDR3 size: 14 residues. CDR1 and CDR2 from the germline V gene are SGHRS and YFSETQ. V gave up 4 bases and J gave up 4 bases, with 13 bases separating them. CDR3 amino acids: CASSPGGEPDTQYF. CDR3 bases: TGCGCCAGCAGCCCGGGGGGCGAACCAGATACGCAGTATTTT.

This clonotype was seen many times. The gene calls are TRBV15 and TRBJ2-7; the D gene is possibly TRBD1 (6 bases). The germline V gene has CDR1 LNHNV and CDR2 YYDKDF (reference sequence). The CDR3 is made up of 13 amino acids. Trimming removed 1 base at V and 4 bases at J, with 8 bases between. CDR3 nucleotide sequence: TGTGCCACCAGCAGAGCACAGGGTTACGAGCAGTACTTC. It codes for CATSRAQGYEQYF.

The sample holds many counts of this clonotype. The chain joins TRBV20-1 to TRBJ1-2; unclear D gene. The V gene lost 6 bases and the J gene lost 3 bases, with 11 bases spanning the gap. This CDR3 has 12 amino acids. CDR1 and CDR2 from the germline V gene are DFQATT and SNEGSKA (reference sequence). The DNA for the CDR3 is TGCAGTGCGACGGAGGTGTACTATGGCTACACCTTC. It is translated as CSATEVYYGYTF.

The table lists this clonotype with many counts. The chain joins TRBV28 to TRBJ2-5, with D possibly matching TRBD1 (5 bases). The germline V gene encodes CDR1 MDHEN and CDR2 SYDVKM. The CDR3 is 15 residues long. V lost 3 bases and J lost 3, with 14 bases in between. CDR3 sequence reads: CASSFSGREEETQYF. CDR3 sequence (DNA): TGTGCCAGCAGTTTTTCCGGCAGGGAAGAAGAGACCCAGTACTTC.

In this sample, this clonotype turned up many times. The genes are TRBV6-6 and TRBJ1-1; the D is unclear. Trimming shortened V by 6 bases and J by 5 bases, and 4 bases separated the two germline ends. The CDR3 spans 10 residues. From germline, CDR1 is MNHNY and CDR2 SVGAGI (reference sequence). CDR3 nucleotides: TGTGCCAGCAGGAAGACTGAAGCTTTCTTT. Residues: CASRKTEAFF.